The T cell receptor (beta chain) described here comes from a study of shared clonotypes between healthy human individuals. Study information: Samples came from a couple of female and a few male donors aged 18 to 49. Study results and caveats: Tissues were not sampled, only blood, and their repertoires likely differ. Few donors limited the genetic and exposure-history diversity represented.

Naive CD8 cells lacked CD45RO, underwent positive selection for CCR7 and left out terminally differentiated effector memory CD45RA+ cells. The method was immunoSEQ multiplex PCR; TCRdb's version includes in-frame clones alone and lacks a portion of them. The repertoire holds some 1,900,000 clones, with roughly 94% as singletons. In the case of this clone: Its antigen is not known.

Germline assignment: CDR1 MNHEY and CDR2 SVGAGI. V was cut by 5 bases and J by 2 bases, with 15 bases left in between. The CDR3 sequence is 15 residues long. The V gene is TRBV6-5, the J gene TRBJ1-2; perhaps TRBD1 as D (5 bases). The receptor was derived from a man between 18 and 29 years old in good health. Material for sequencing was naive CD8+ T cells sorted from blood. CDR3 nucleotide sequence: TGTGCCAGCAGTCCCTATGGGGGGATAAACTATGGCTACACCTTC. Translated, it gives CASSPYGGINYGYTF.